Presented here are 20 T cell receptor beta chains from one specimen sequenced in a study of shared clonotypes between healthy human individuals. Profiled with immunoSEQ multiplex PCR; TCRdb holds only in-frame clones, not every one. The table records about 1.1 million clones, approximately 78% of them present only once. Sequences were obtained from memory CD4+ T cells from PBMCs. This sample's subset: CD45RA-negative fraction. These receptors all come from a man aged 18 to 29 in good health. Some clones in this sample may be carry-over from other donors' samples.

The rearrangement links TRBV6-1 to TRBJ1-2; possibly TRBD1 for D (5 bases). Germline loops: CDR1 MNHNS, CDR2 SASEGT. V gave up 0 bases and J gave up 2 bases, with 13 bases separating them. This CDR3 contains 16 residues. The CDR3 region has the DNA TGTGCCAGCAGTGAAGCTGGGTCTCGGGGGAACTATGGCTACACCTTC. This sequence encodes CASSEAGSRGNYGYTF.

This rearrangement joins TRBV18 to TRBJ2-2; the D is unclear. CDR3 length: 15 amino acids. Trimming pared 1 base from V and 1 base from J, leaving 7 bases between. The germline gives CDR1 KGHSH, CDR2 LQKENI. This CDR3 reads CASSPLPVNTGELFF. The CDR3 region has the DNA TGTGCCAGCTCACCACTTCCGGTGAACACCGGGGAGCTGTTTTTT. The full variable domain, rest sourced from reference TRBV18 and TRBJ2-2, is NAGVMQNPRHLVRRRGQEARLRCSPMKGHSHVYWYRQLPEEGLKFMVYLQKENIIDESGMPKERFSAEFPKEGPSILRIQQVVRGDSAAYFCASSPLPVNTGELFFGEGSRLTVL.

The rearrangement joins TRBV2 to TRBJ1-1; 7 bases line up with TRBD1. Trimming at V came to 6 bases and at J to 7 bases, leaving 5 bases not matched to a gene. The CDR3 covers 12 residues. The germline V gene encodes CDR1 SNHLY and CDR2 FYNNEI. CDR3 region: CASSRTGFEAFF. The DNA of the CDR3 is TGTGCCAGCAGCAGGACAGGTTTTGAAGCTTTCTTT.

This clone was detected once. The chain uses TRBV28 and TRBJ1-5; TRBD1 agrees at 7 bases. V lost 7 bases, J lost 7 bases, and 7 bases stayed unmatched. Germline V gene sequence: CDR1 MDHEN, CDR2 SYDVKM. The CDR3 runs 13 residues. CDR3 region: CASIDRVEQPQHF. The CDR3 nucleotides are TGTGCCAGCATAGACAGGGTGGAACAGCCCCAGCATTTT.

The chain has TRBV12-5 and TRBJ2-5, with D perhaps TRBD1 (6 bases). The germline CDR1 and CDR2 sequences are LGHNT and FRNRAP. The CDR3 loop spans 13 amino acids. V was cut by 6 bases and J by 3 bases, with 11 bases left in between. The CDR3 DNA is TGTGCTAGTGGAAACAGGGCGGAAGAGACCCAGTACTTC. Protein sequence: CASGNRAEETQYF.

The gene calls are TRBV27 and TRBJ2-7, with 8 nucleotides matching TRBD1. Germline assignment: CDR1 MNHEY and CDR2 SMNVEV (reference sequence). The CDR3 is 13 residues long. V lost 6 bases, J lost 11 bases, and 12 bases stayed unmatched. Here the CDR3 reads CASSQGEGTGKYF. The CDR3 DNA follows: TGTGCCAGCAGCCAAGGAGAGGGGACAGGCAAGTACTTC.

CDR3 sequence: CASSEARSHNQPQHF. The CDR3 nucleotides read TGTGCCAGCAGTGAAGCTAGGAGCCACAATCAGCCCCAGCATTTT. V is TRBV6-1 and J is TRBJ1-5; D unresolved. Germline V gene sequence: CDR1 MNHNS, CDR2 SASEGT. Trimming removed 0 bases at V and 3 bases at J, with 9 bases between. The CDR3 runs to 15 residues.

This rearrangement joins TRBV6-1 to TRBJ2-3, with a possible D match to TRBD1 (7 bases). Trimming removed 7 bases from V and 5 bases from J, with 16 bases in between. From germline, CDR1 is MNHNS and CDR2 SASEGT. This CDR3 comprises 14 residues. Written as DNA, the CDR3 is TGTGCCAGCACCCTGACGGGGGACAGAGATACGCAGTATTTT. Translated: CASTLTGDRDTQYF.

This clone was counted many times. This sequence joins TRBV6-6 and TRBJ2-7; D may be TRBD2 (6 bases). Looked up from germline, CDR1 is MNHNY and CDR2 is SVGAGI (reference sequence). V dropped 2 bases and J dropped 4 bases, with 12 bases sitting between them. The CDR3 length is 14 residues. The CDR3 region is CASSYGLEGYEQYF. CDR3 in DNA: TGTGCCAGCAGTTACGGACTGGAGGGGTACGAGCAGTACTTC.

The chain recombines TRBV25-1 with TRBJ2-1; no definite D call. This CDR3 is 15 amino acids long. The germline CDR1 and CDR2 sequences are MGHDK and SYGVNS. Trimming removed 2 bases from V and 0 bases from J, with 8 bases in between. The CDR3 protein is CASSEPDFSYNEQFF. The CDR3 DNA sequence: TGTGCCAGCAGTGAACCAGACTTCTCCTACAATGAGCAGTTCTTC.

This chain uses TRBV4-1 with TRBJ2-1; the D is unclear. V was cut by 2 bases and J by 8 bases, with 10 bases left in between. Looked up from germline, CDR1 is MGHRA and CDR2 is YSYEKL. CDR3 length equals 13 residues. The CDR3 reads CASSQFPPDEQFF. CDR3 bases: TGCGCCAGCAGCCAATTCCCTCCGGATGAGCAGTTCTTC.

The sample holds a few counts of this clone. The chain employs TRBV5-8 and TRBJ2-7; TRBD2 matches at 11 bases. CDR3 length: 18 residues. V was clipped by 3 bases and J by 3 bases; unmatched bases: 14. Germline CDR1 reads SGHTS; CDR2 reads YDEGEE. CDR3 in amino acids: CASSWARQAGTSGYEQYF. Written as DNA, the CDR3 is TGTGCCAGCAGCTGGGCTAGACAGGCCGGGACTAGCGGCTACGAGCAGTACTTC. The full variable domain, in which reference TRBV5-8 and TRBJ2-7 provide the parts outside the CDR3, is EAGVTQSPTHLIKTRGQQATLRCSPISGHTSVYWYQQALGLGLQFLLWYDEGEERNRGNFPPRFSGRQFPNYSSELNVNALELEDSALYLCASSWARQAGTSGYEQYFGPGTRLTVT.

The chain employs TRBV7-2 and TRBJ1-1; D is possibly TRBD1 (6 bases). This CDR3 has 16 amino acids. In germline, CDR1 is SGHTA, CDR2 FQGNSA. The germline V and J ends were trimmed by 0 bases and 1 base, with 12 bases remaining between them. The CDR3 here is CASSLAHGGRNTEAFF. The DNA of the CDR3 is TGTGCCAGCAGCTTAGCGCACGGGGGCCGGAACACTGAAGCTTTCTTT.

V usage is TRBV5-4 and J usage is TRBJ2-5; no clear D. The V and J ends lost 0 bases and 3 bases respectively, with 6 bases between them. The CDR3 runs to 13 residues. Per the germline V gene, CDR1 is SGHNT and CDR2 is YYREEE (reference sequence). CDR3 DNA sequence: TGTGCCAGCAGCTTGGTAGCAGAAGAGACCCAGTACTTC. It encodes CASSLVAEETQYF.

A word on this clone: Being one base from a much bigger clone, this may be a read error. This chain connects TRBV9 to TRBJ2-1; TRBD2 matches 13 bases. The germline V gene has CDR1 SGDLS and CDR2 YYNGEE. The J segment lost 8 bases and the V segment lost 0 bases, leaving 2 bases of the junction unmatched. This CDR3 is 15 amino acids long. CDR3 in amino acids: CASSVGTSGGHEQFF. Here the CDR3 DNA reads TGTGCCAGCAGCGTAGGGACTAGCGGGGGCCATGAGCAGTTCTTC.

The chain has TRBV4-2 and TRBJ2-3, with D possibly TRBD2 on 5 matching bases. This CDR3 region has 17 residues. Per germline, CDR1 LGHNA and CDR2 YNFKEQ. V lost 0 bases and J 0 bases, leaving 13 bases between the germline ends. The CDR3 DNA reads as TGTGCCAGCAGCCAAGAGAGGGCTCCCCCTAGCACAGATACGCAGTATTTT. As protein: CASSQERAPPSTDTQYF.

There are a few counts of this clone. The chain couples TRBV5-4 to TRBJ2-2; D not resolved. V shed 6 bases and J shed 1 base, with 13 bases lying between them. The germline V gene encodes CDR1 SGHNT and CDR2 YYREEE (reference sequence). This CDR3 has 15 amino acids. For the CDR3, the DNA is TGTGCCAGCAAAACTGGCCCGGAGAACACCGGGGAGCTGTTTTTT. Its translation is CASKTGPENTGELFF.

This clone was recorded once. The chain is built from TRBV9 and TRBJ2-7; D is unresolved. Germline V lookup: CDR1 SGDLS, CDR2 YYNGEE. This CDR3 has 14 amino acids. V lost 0 bases to trimming and J lost 1 base, with 8 bases between them. The CDR3 DNA follows: TGTGCCAGCAGCGTAGGGGGTAGATCCTACGAGCAGTACTTC. As protein: CASSVGGRSYEQYF. The full variable domain, its missing parts supplied by reference TRBV9 and TRBJ2-7, is DSGVTQTPKHLITATGQRVTLRCSPRSGDLSVYWYQQSLDQGLQFLIQYYNGEERAKGNILERFSAQQFPDLHSELNLSSLELGDSALYFCASSVGGRSYEQYFGPGTRLTVT.

This clone was detected only once. The rearrangement uses TRBV4-3 and TRBJ1-2; D remains ambiguous. Deletions cut 0 bases from V and 2 bases from J, with 4 bases between. CDR1 LGHNA and CDR2 YSLEER come from the germline V gene. This CDR3 spans 13 amino acids. DNA of the CDR3: TGCGCCAGCAGCCAAGATGGGAACTATGGCTACACCTTC. Translating it yields CASSQDGNYGYTF.

The chain links TRBV30 to TRBJ1-5; TRBD1 agrees at 7 bases. After removal of 0 bases from V and 0 bases from J, the junction contained 8 bases not matched to a gene. Germline CDR1 reads GTSNPN; CDR2 reads SVGIG (reference sequence). CDR3 length: 17 residues. The CDR3 spells CAWSVRLAGGSNQPQHF. The CDR3 coding sequence is TGTGCCTGGAGTGTTAGGTTGGCAGGGGGTAGCAATCAGCCCCAGCATTTT.